The rows below give T cell receptor beta chains drawn from one sample of a study of human T cells and chemical hapten exposure. TCRdb re-derived calls from the 5' RACE reads in MiXCR, one entry per CDR3 protein. The table records 110,000 or so distinct CDR3 sequences, roughly 19% of them present only once. The receptors were sampled from a human donor in good health. Both conserved end residues are part of each CDR3. A D gene is named only where the DNA matches it firmly. Clone size is shown for a subset of rows, as once, few, many or a class of expanded clone.

v_gene: TRBV30
abundance: .
j_gene: TRBJ1-1
d_gene: .
CDR3aa: CAWSTLPSPEAFF
CDR3nt: TGTGCCTGGTCCACACTACCCTCGCCTGAAGCTTTCTTT

v_gene: TRBV28
abundance: many
j_gene: TRBJ2-4
d_gene: .
CDR3aa: CASSPFRRRGKNIQYF
CDR3nt: TGTGCCAGCAGTCCCTTTCGTCGGAGAGGCAAAAACATTCAGTACTTC

v_gene: TRBV20-1
abundance: few
j_gene: TRBJ1-5
d_gene: .
CDR3aa: CSASVEADSSPQHF
CDR3nt: TGCAGTGCTAGTGTTGAGGCAGACTCTTCGCCCCAGCATTTT

v_gene: TRBV6-5
abundance: .
j_gene: TRBJ1-2
d_gene: TRBD1
CDR3aa: CASKQGRTPNYGYTF
CDR3nt: TGTGCCAGCAAACAGGGGAGGACCCCTAACTATGGCTACACCTTC

v_gene: TRBV11-2
abundance: many
j_gene: TRBJ2-2
d_gene: TRBD2
CDR3aa: CASSSRTSGRVTGELFF
CDR3nt: TGTGCCAGCAGCTCACGGACTAGCGGGAGGGTTACCGGGGAGCTGTTTTTT

v_gene: TRBV20-1
abundance: few
j_gene: TRBJ1-1
d_gene: .
CDR3aa: CSAEGGNTEAFF
CDR3nt: TGCAGTGCTGAAGGGGGGAATACTGAAGCTTTCTTT

v_gene: TRBV6-1
abundance: many
j_gene: TRBJ1-4
d_gene: TRBD1
CDR3aa: CASSQGGANEKLFF
CDR3nt: TGTGCCAGCAGTCAGGGGGGAGCTAATGAAAAACTGTTTTTT

v_gene: TRBV28
abundance: .
j_gene: TRBJ2-7
d_gene: TRBD2
CDR3aa: CASSLMFSGREQYF
CDR3nt: TGTGCCAGCAGTTTAATGTTTAGCGGGAGAGAGCAGTACTTC

v_gene: TRBV20-1
abundance: .
j_gene: TRBJ2-7
d_gene: TRBD2
CDR3aa: CSASVSGRTYEQYF
CDR3nt: TGCAGTGCTAGTGTTAGCGGGAGAACTTACGAGCAGTACTTC

v_gene: TRBV2
abundance: few
j_gene: TRBJ1-6
d_gene: .
CDR3aa: CASSGVRGQGVSSPLHF
CDR3nt: TGTGCCAGCAGTGGGGTCCGGGGGCAGGGCGTTTCTTCACCCCTCCACTTT

v_gene: TRBV23-1
abundance: .
j_gene: TRBJ2-1
d_gene: .
CDR3aa: CASRLGLRYNEQFF
CDR3nt: TGCGCCAGCAGGCTAGGACTGCGCTACAATGAGCAGTTCTTC

v_gene: TRBV29-1
abundance: few
j_gene: TRBJ2-1
d_gene: TRBD1
CDR3aa: CSVTAQGQGTPLDEQFF
CDR3nt: TGCAGCGTTACGGCACAGGGACAGGGGACCCCCCTGGATGAGCAGTTCTTC

v_gene: TRBV4-2
abundance: many
j_gene: TRBJ1-4
d_gene: TRBD1
CDR3aa: CASSQQQGREEKLFF
CDR3nt: TGTGCCAGCAGCCAGCAACAGGGGCGAGAGGAAAAACTGTTTTTT

v_gene: TRBV18
abundance: .
j_gene: TRBJ1-2
d_gene: .
CDR3aa: CASSLLGLDYGYTF
CDR3nt: TGTGCCAGCTCCCTCCTGGGCTTGGACTATGGCTACACCTTC

v_gene: TRBV2
abundance: few
j_gene: TRBJ2-3
d_gene: TRBD1
CDR3aa: CASSLDRGSSDTQYF
CDR3nt: TGTGCCAGCAGTCTGGACAGGGGGTCATCAGATACGCAGTATTTT

v_gene: TRBV4-2
abundance: .
j_gene: TRBJ2-1
d_gene: .
CDR3aa: CASSQTPSWGNEQFF
CDR3nt: TGTGCCAGCAGCCAAACACCTAGCTGGGGCAATGAGCAGTTCTTC

v_gene: TRBV29-1
abundance: many
j_gene: TRBJ1-4
d_gene: .
CDR3aa: CSVGHNNEKLFF
CDR3nt: TGCAGCGTTGGCCATAATAATGAAAAACTGTTTTTT